Sequencing of this TCR beta chain was carried out in a study of blood T cells in healthy people across ages. A second PCR, run for about 7 to 11 cycles, used a sample-barcoded 5' primer plus a J-beta primer mix. TCRdb re-called the 5' RACE reads with MiXCR, one entry per CDR3 protein. The sample yields 750,000 to 950,000 distinct CDR3 sequences, roughly 24% seen once. Trimming removed 0 bases from V and 1 base from J, with 8 bases in between. This CDR3 spans 15 amino acids. The V gene's germline CDR1 is ENHRY and CDR2 SYGVKD. Study-level points and caveats: More naive CD4+ cells and higher diversity marked long-lived donors relative to aged donors.

A note on this clonotype: What it recognizes is unknown.

The same data also contributed to another study, on T cells of mothers and their children.

The sequenced sample consisted of blood. The rearrangement joins TRBV10-3 to TRBJ2-3; D unclear. The source of this sequence is a boy aged 5-17 years in good health. CDR3 nucleotide sequence: TGTGCCATCAGTGAGTCGGGCAGCCGCACAGATACGCAGTATTTT. This codes for CAISESGSRTDTQYF.